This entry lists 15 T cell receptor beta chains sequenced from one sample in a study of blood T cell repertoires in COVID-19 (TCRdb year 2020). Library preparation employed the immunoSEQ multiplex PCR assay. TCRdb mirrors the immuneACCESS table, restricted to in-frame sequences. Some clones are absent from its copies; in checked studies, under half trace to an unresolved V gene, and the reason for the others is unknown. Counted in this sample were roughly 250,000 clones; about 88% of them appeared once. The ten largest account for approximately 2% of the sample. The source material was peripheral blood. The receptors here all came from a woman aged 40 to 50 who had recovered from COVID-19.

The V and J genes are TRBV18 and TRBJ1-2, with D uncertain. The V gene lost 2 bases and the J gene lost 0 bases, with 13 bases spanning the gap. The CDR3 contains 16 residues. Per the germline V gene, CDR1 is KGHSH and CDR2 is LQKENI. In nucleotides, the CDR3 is TGTGCCAGCTCACCAGGCTTCCTGGGCGCTAACTATGGCTACACCTTC. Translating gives CASSPGFLGANYGYTF. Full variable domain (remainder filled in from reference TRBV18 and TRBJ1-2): NAGVMQNPRHLVRRRGQEARLRCSPMKGHSHVYWYRQLPEEGLKFMVYLQKENIIDESGMPKERFSAEFPKEGPSILRIQQVVRGDSAAYFCASSPGFLGANYGYTFGSGTRLTVV.

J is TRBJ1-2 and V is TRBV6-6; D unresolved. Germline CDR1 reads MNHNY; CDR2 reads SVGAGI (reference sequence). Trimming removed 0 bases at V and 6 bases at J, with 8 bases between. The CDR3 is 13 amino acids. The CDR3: CASSYSGMNGYTF. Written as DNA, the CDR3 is TGTGCCAGCAGTTACTCGGGCATGAATGGCTACACCTTC.

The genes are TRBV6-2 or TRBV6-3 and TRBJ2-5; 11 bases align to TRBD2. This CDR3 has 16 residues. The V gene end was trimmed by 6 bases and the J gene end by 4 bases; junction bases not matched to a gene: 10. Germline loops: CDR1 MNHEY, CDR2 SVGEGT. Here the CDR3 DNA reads TGTGCCAGCAGCTCGTCCGGGACTAGCGGTCGAGAGACCCAGTACTTC. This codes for CASSSSGTSGRETQYF.

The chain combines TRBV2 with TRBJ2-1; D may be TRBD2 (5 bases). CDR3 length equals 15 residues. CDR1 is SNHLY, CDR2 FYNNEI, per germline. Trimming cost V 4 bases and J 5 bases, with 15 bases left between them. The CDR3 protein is CASSGYHSADNEQFF. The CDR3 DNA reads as TGTGCCAGCAGTGGGTATCATAGCGCTGACAATGAGCAGTTCTTC.

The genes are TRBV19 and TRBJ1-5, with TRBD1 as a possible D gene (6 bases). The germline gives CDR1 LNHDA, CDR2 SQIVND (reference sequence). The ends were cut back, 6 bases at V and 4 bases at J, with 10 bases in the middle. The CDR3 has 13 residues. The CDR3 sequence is CASSRQENQPQHF. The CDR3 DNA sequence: TGTGCCAGTAGCAGACAGGAAAATCAGCCCCAGCATTTT.

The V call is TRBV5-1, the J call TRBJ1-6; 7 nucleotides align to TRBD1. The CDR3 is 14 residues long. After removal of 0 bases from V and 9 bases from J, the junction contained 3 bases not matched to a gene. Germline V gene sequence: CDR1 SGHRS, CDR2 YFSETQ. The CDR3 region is CASSLGGGPSPLHF. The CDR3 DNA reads TGCGCCAGCAGCTTGGGAGGGGGCCCTTCACCCCTCCACTTT.

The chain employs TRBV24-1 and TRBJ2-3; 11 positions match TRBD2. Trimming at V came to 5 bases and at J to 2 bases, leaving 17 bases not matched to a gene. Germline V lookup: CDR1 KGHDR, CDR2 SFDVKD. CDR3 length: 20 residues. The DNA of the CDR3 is TGTGCCACCAGTGGTCCGGAGCTAGCGGGGGGCCTTGACTCCACAGATACGCAGTATTTT. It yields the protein CATSGPELAGGLDSTDTQYF.

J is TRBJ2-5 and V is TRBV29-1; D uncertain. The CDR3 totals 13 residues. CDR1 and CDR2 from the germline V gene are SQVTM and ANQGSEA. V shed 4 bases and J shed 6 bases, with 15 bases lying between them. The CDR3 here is CSVGSSMRKTQYF. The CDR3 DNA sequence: TGCAGCGTTGGGTCGAGCATGCGGAAGACCCAGTACTTC.

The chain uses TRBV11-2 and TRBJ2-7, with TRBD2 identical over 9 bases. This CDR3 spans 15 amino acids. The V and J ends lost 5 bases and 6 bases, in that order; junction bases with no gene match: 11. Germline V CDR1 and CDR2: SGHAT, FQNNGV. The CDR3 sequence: CASSTQGAGGSEQYF. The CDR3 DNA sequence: TGTGCCAGCAGCACCCAAGGAGCGGGGGGTAGCGAGCAGTACTTC.

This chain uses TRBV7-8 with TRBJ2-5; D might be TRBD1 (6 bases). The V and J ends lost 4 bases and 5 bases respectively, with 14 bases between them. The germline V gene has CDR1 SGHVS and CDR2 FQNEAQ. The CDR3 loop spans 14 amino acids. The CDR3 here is CASSSNNRVETQYF. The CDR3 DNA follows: TGTGCCAGCAGCTCCAACAACAGGGTTGAGACCCAGTACTTC.

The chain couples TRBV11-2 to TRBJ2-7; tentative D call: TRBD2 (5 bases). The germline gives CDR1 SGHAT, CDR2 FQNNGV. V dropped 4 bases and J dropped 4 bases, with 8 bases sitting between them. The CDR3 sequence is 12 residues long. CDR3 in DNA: TGTGCCAGCAGCTCGACTACATACGAGCAGTACTTC. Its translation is CASSSTTYEQYF.

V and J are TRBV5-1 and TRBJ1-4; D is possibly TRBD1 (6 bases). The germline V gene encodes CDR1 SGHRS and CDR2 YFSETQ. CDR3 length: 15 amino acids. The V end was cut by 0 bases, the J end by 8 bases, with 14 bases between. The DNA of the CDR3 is TGCGCCAGCAGCTTGGCTGGGGGCAGGGAAGAAAAACTGTTTTTT. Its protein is CASSLAGGREEKLFF. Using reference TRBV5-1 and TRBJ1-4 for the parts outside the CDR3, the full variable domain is KAGVTQTPRYLIKTRGQQVTLSCSPISGHRSVSWYQQTPGQGLQFLFEYFSETQRNKGNFPGRFSGRQFSNSRSEMNVSTLELGDSALYLCASSLAGGREEKLFFGSGTQLSVL.

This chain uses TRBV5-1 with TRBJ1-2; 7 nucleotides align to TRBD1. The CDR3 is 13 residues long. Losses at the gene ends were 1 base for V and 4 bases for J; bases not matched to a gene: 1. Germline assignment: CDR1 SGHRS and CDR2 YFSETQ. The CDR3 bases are TGCGCCAGCAGCTTGCCAGGGGGCTATGGCTACACCTTC. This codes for CASSLPGGYGYTF.

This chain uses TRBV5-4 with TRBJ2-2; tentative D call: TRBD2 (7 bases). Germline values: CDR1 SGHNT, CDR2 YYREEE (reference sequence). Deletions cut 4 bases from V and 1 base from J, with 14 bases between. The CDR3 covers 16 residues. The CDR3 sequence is CASSGTGGLNTGELFF. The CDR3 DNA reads TGTGCCAGCAGCGGGACGGGGGGCCTGAACACCGGGGAGCTGTTTTTT.

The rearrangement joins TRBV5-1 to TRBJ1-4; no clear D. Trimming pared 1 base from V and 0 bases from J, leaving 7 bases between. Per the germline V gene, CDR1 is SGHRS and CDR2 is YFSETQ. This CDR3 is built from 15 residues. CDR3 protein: CASSLLGTTNEKLFF. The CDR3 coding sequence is TGCGCCAGCAGCTTGCTAGGTACAACTAATGAAAAACTGTTTTTT.